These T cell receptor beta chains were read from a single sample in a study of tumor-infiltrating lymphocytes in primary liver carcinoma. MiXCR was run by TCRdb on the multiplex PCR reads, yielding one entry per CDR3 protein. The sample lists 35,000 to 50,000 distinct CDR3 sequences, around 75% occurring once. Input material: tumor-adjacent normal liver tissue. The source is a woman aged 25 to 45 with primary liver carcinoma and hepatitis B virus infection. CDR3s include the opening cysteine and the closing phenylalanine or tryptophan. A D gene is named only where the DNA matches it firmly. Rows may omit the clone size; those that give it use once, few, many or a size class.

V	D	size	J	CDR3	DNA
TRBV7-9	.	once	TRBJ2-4	CTSSHLRGGFKNIQYF	TGTACCAGCAGCCACCTCAGAGGGGGTTTCAAAAACATTCAGTACTTC
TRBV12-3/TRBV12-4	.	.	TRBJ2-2	CASSLAGELSF	TGTGCCAGCAGTCTCGCCGGGGAGCTGTCTTTT
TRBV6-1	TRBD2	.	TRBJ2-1	CASSGPAGGEGHELFF	TGTGCCAGCAGTGGCCCAGCGGGAGGGGAGGGACATGAGCTGTTCTTC
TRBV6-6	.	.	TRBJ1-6	CASSSRDHSESPLHF	TGTGCCAGCAGTTCCCGGGACCACAGTGAATCACCCCTCCACTTT
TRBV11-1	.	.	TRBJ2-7	CASSLATAPYQQYF	TGTGCCAGCAGCTTAGCGACGGCCCCGTACCAGCAGTACTTC
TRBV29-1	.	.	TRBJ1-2	CSIDPGTSYSYTF	TGCAGCATTGATCCGGGGACCAGCTATAGCTACACCTTC
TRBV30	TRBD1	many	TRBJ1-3	CAWATGVGNTIYF	TGTGCCTGGGCGACAGGGGTTGGAAACACCATATATTTT
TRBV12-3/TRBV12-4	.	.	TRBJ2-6	CASGASSRANVLSF	TGTGCCAGCGGAGCAAGCTCTAGGGCCAACGTCCTGAGTTTC
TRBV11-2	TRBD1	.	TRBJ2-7	CASMGDRAHEQYF	TGTGCCAGCATGGGGGACAGGGCCCACGAGCAGTACTTC
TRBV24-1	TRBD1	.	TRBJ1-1	CATSSVTGSTEAFF	TGTGCCACCAGTTCCGTGACAGGGAGCACTGAAGCCTTCTTT
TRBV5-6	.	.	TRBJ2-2	CASSLAPRATRELFF	TGTGCCAGCAGCTTGGCACCCAGAGCCACCAGGGAGCTATTCTTT
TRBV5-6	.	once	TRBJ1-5	CARSLSGTHRPQHF	TGTGCCAGGAGCTTGAGTGGGACCCATCGGCCCCAGCATTTT
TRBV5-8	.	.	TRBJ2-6	CASTMTGFFGANVLNF	TGTGCCAGCACTATGACGGGCTTCTTTGGGGCCAACGTCCTGAATTTC
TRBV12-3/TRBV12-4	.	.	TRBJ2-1	CASSLLANGYYEQFF	TGTGCCAGCAGTTTACTGGCTAACGGTTACTATGAGCAGTTCTTC
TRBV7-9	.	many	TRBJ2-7	CASTDPFGEQYF	TGTGCCAGCACCGACCCGTTCGGTGAGCAGTACTTC
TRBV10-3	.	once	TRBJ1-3	CVISESASGNIIYF	TGTGTCATCAGTGAGTCAGCTTCTGGAAACATCATATATTTT